This T cell receptor (beta chain) was recovered during a study of blood T cell repertoires in COVID-19. About the research overall: Sites in the United States, Italy and Spain provided acute and convalescent COVID-19 samples. Sources were T cells, B-cell-depleted T cells, or PBMCs; the material itself was cDNA or gDNA.

The CDR3 loop spans 16 amino acids. With 5 bases clipped from V and 6 bases from J, the junction kept 10 bases outside the gene matches. CDR1 KGHSH and CDR2 LQKENI come from the germline V gene. Study processing details: Amplification from reference gene primers served as the basis for estimated nucleated cell counts. Produced via immunoSEQ multiplex PCR; TCRdb's table is partial and in-frame only. V, J and clone size are those of that table, while D and trimming were read from the DNA. The sample includes about 200,000 clones, about 90% of them seen just once. V gene TRBV18 combines with J gene TRBJ2-3, with 11 bases fitting TRBD2. This receptor was obtained from a middle-aged man with active or convalescent COVID-19. Sample: peripheral blood. The CDR3 coding sequence is TGTGCCAGCTCAGCACTAGCGGGAGAGGGCGAGGATACGCAGTATTTT. Translation: CASSALAGEGEDTQYF.